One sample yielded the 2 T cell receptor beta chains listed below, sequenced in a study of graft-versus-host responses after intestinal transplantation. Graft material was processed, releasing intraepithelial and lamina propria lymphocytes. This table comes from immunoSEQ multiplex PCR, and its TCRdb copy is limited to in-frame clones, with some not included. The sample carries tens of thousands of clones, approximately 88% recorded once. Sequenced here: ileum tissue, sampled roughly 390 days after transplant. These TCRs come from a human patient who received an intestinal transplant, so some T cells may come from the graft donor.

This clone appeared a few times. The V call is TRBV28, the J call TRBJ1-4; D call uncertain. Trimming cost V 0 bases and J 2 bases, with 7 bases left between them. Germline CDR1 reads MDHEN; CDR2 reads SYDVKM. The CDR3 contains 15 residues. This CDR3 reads CASSLWRETNEKLFF. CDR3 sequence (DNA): TGTGCCAGCAGTTTATGGAGGGAGACTAATGAAAAACTGTTTTTT.

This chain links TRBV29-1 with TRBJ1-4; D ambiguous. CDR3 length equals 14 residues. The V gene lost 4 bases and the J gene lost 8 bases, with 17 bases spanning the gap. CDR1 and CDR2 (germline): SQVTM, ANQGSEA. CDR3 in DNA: TGCAGCGTTGTATTGTTGAGAGAGTGGGAAAAACTGTTTTTT. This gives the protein CSVVLLREWEKLFF.